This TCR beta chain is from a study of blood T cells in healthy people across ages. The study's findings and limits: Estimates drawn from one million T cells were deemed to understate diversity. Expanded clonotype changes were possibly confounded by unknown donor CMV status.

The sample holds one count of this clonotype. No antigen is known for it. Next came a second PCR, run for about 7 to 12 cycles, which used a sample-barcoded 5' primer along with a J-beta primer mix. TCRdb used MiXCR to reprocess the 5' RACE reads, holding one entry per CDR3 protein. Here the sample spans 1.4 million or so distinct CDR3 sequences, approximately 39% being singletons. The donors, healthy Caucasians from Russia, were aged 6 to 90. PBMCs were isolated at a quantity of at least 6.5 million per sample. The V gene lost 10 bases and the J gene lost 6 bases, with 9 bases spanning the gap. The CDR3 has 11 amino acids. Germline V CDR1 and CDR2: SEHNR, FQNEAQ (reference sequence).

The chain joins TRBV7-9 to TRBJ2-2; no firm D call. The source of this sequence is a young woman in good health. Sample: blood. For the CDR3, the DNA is TGTGCCACCCAAGGTCCCGGGGAGCTGTTTTTT. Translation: CATQGPGELFF.